This entry concerns a single T cell receptor (beta chain). This clone showed up just once. This receptor's antigen is unknown. No much larger clone exists at a distance of one base, and base qualities are not known. The entry originates in a study of shared clonotypes between healthy human individuals (dated by TCRdb to about 2020). Concerning the study at large: The cohort comprised a couple of women and three men aged 18 to 49 years. Different laboratories and diverse techniques were used to prepare libraries and sequence TCR repertoires, to increase sequencing depth and limit assay-specific biases. For each donor, CD4 naive and CD4 memory were each run on three plates, CD8 naive on two plates, and CD8 memory on one plate. Per donor, leukapheresis produced somewhere between about 0.94 and 9.5 billion PBMCs. The study deeply sequenced blood TCR repertoires of several healthy adults to estimate repertoire size and the extent of clonotype sharing between individuals. Here is what the overall study found, with its caveats: Estimated clonotype richness was generally larger for naive than for memory subsets. The small number of donors limited the genetic and exposure-history diversity represented. Rarefaction of sorted-subset datasets indicated incomplete sequencing despite the large sequencing depth. About 5% of naive CD4, roughly 3.6% of naive CD8, approximately 2% of memory CD4, and roughly 0.4% of memory CD8 clonotypes were shared across several donors. Only blood was sampled, and tissue TCR repertoires likely differ from those in blood. Pairwise subsampling indicated that sequencing depth was expected to affect the degree of clonotype sharing among donors. Clonotypes shared by all four sorted-subset donors showed higher generation probabilities than non-shared clonotypes.

The donors were healthy, HIV-negative adults who had no recently reported acute infections or vaccinations. Every donor was a Caucasian adult residing in Nashville, Tennessee, USA. CD4+ T cells were enriched through magnetic negative selection, after which naive cells were positively selected on CD45RA and the remaining negative fraction served as the memory subset. Blood was collected by leukapheresis, and PBMCs were isolated by Ficoll-Histopaque density gradient centrifugation and then cryopreserved in liquid nitrogen vapor phase. Analytical flow cytometry was used to check the purity and quantity of every magnetically sorted T cell population. Each sorted fraction had its genomic DNA isolated and then quantified by UV absorbance on a Nanodrop 2000c. Using the deep immunoSEQ assay, multiplex PCR amplified TCR CDR3 regions from genomic DNA. Extracted genomic DNA from each cell subset was spread evenly across all wells of several immunoSEQ 96-well plates, with each plate serving as a replicate. Each replicate PCR for sorted subsets received roughly 200 ng genomic DNA, equal to around 32,000 T cell genomes. Purified libraries were measured with a Qubit 3.0 fluorometer, size-checked on a Bioanalyzer 2100, and measured again with the KAPA Library Quantification kit. Every immunoSEQ 96-well plate was sequenced on a dedicated single-read 150-cycle Illumina NextSeq 550 flow cell. The study's processing was this. Because the immunoSEQ output included only junctional sequences and no quality scores, the filtering could not be the same as the filtering used for full-length reads. Sequences were annotated with PyIR, a Python wrapper for IgBLAST v1.9, using IMGT germline references to assign V/J genes and CDR3. Reads were filtered out if the reads had weak V/J assignments (E-value above 1e-6), no CDR3, stop codons, out-of-frame junctions, or ambiguous translated residues. V3J clonotypes were defined by identical inferred V gene, J gene, and CDR3 amino acid sequence. To compute the percentage overlap between repertoires, the number of shared unique clonotypes was divided by the size of the smaller repertoire. Repertoire richness was assessed with RTK rarefaction, the Chao1 estimator, and Recon v2.1 estimates of unobserved clonotypes. For all TCRbeta clonotypes obtained by the gDNA method from several donors, generation probabilities were computed with OLGA. TCRdb re-hosts the immuneACCESS table, in-frame sequences only. Its copies lack some clones; in the studies checked, an unresolved V gene accounts for under half of them, and the cause for the rest is not known. V, J and clone size are those of that table, while D and trimming were read from the DNA. This sample comprises 2 million to 3 million clones, approximately 94% of them detected only once. Clones ranked in the top ten supply around 0.37% of the sample.

The sample taken for sequencing was naive CD4+ T cells from PBMCs. The cell subset or site tag for this specimen amounts to: CD45RA+ positively selected. This clonotype was obtained from a man younger than 30 in good health. Some clones in this sample may be carry-over from other donors' samples.

The CDR3 protein: CATSRDRSEAFF. DNA sequence: TGTGCCACCAGCAGAGATCGAAGTGAAGCTTTCTTT. This receptor chain uses TRBV15 and TRBJ1-1, with no confidently assigned D gene. Spanning cysteine to phenylalanine, the CDR3 consists of 12 amino acids. Only CDR3 DNA is held: 36 bases, read in frame from base 1. The V end loses 0 bases and the J end loses 7 bases, and a stretch of 6 bases separates them. For CDR1 and CDR2, the germline V gene (reference sequence) lists LNHNV and YYDKDF.